The source of this T cell receptor (beta chain) is a study of T cell responses to AZD1222 COVID-19 vaccine. The data were produced by immunoSEQ multiplex PCR, yet TCRdb's version contains in-frame clones alone and is incomplete. Here the sample spans 95,000 to 150,000 clones, around 87% being singletons. CDR1 is SEHNR and CDR2 is FQNEAQ in the germline V gene (reference sequence). This CDR3 comprises 14 residues. Trimming removed 1 base at V and 6 bases at J, with 12 bases between. This clonotype was obtained from an adult in good health. This chain uses TRBV7-9 with TRBJ1-1; possibly TRBD1 for D (6 bases). This sample comprised peripheral blood, obtained on day 0 of AZD1222 vaccination. CDR3 protein: CASSLVAGAPEAFF. In nucleotides, the CDR3 is TGTGCCAGCAGCTTAGTTGCGGGGGCCCCTGAAGCTTTCTTT. Full variable domain (outside the CDR3, taken from reference TRBV7-9 and TRBJ1-1): DTGVSQNPRHKITKRGQNVTFRCDPISEHNRLYWYRQTLGQGPEFLTYFQNEAQLEKSRLLSDRFSAERPKGSFSTLEIQRTEQGDSAMYLCASSLVAGAPEAFFGQGTRLTVV.